This T cell receptor (beta chain) was sequenced for a study of cytomegalovirus exposure and HLA in healthy donors. Study at large: Sequencing of some 200 million T cells in an earlier analysis found around 110 million unique TCR beta sequences. General study points: Later analysis showed most CMV-associated TCR beta chains appearing HLA-restricted. As was reported, the HLA-A and HLA-B alleles of most subjects were accurately predicted from TCR beta sequences.

Use of 60 Vbeta and 13 Jbeta primers characterized the PCR. TCRdb keeps only in-frame clones here, not all; method: immunoSEQ multiplex PCR. The sample includes about 150,000 clones, roughly three quarters of them seen just once. Germline lookup yields CDR1 MRHNA and CDR2 SNTAGT. CDR3 length equals 15 residues. V lost 2 bases and J lost 6, with 14 bases in between. As regards this clone: The target antigen is unknown.

Material: PBMCs. This rearrangement joins TRBV6-4 to TRBJ1-5; a possible D gene is TRBD1 (5 bases). The receptor was isolated from a man aged 25-40 years in good health and CMV-seropositive. In nucleotides, the CDR3 is TGTGCCAGCAGTGACCCGGGGGTGGGTCGTCAGCCCCAGCATTTT. This codes for CASSDPGVGRQPQHF.